This TCR beta chain was profiled in a study of metastatic and nonmetastatic thyroid tumors. This CDR3 is built from 16 residues. The germline V gene encodes CDR1 SNHLY and CDR2 FYNNEI. After removal of 1 base from V and 3 bases from J, the junction contained 5 bases not matched to a gene. In the original analysis: Built for papillary thyroid cancer, a distant-metastasis classifier drew on CDR3 differences across clinicopathological groups. TCRdb re-clonotyped the PCR reads through MiXCR. V and J calls and clone size were set by TCRdb, not the authors. The sample lists about 40,000 clones; approximately 17% were seen once. Study outcomes and limitations: Malignant tumors reportedly showed significantly higher TCR beta diversity than benign nodules in both blood and tumor.

All patients were untreated before thyroid surgery. On this clone itself: What it binds is not known.

The chain employs TRBV2 and TRBJ2-7; TRBD2 matches 11 bases. The receptor was derived from a female donor with papillary thyroid cancer or a benign thyroid nodule (not recorded which). Some clones in this sample may be carry-over from other donors' samples. Sequencing was done on a sample of tumor tissue. In nucleotides, the CDR3 is TGTGCCAGCAGTGAAGGACTAGCGGGATTGGGCTACGAGCAGTACTTC. This translates into CASSEGLAGLGYEQYF.